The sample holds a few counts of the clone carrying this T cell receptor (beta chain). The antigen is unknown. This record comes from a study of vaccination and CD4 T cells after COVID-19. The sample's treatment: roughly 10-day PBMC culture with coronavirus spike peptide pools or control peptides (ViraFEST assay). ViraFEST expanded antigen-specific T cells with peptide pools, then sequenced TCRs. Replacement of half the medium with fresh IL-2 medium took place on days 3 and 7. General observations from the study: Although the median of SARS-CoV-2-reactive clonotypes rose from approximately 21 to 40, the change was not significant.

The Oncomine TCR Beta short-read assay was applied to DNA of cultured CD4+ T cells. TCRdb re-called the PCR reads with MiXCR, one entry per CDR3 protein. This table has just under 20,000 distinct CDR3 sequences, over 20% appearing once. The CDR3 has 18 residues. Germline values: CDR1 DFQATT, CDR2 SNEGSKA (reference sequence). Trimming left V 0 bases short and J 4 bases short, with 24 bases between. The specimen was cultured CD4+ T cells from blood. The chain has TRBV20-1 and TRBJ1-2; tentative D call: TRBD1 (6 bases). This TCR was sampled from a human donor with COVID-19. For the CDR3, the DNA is TGCAGTGCTAGAGATGTGGGGGGGGGAGTGACAGGCGGCTATGGCTACACCTTC. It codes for CSARDVGGGVTGGYGYTF.